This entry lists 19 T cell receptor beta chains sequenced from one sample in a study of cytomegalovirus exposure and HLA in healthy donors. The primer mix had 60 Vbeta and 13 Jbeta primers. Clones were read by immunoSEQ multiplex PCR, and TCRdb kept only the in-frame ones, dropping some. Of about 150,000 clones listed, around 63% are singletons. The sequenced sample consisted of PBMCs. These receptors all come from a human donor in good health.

CDR3 sequence reads: CASSDSGRMETQYF. Here the CDR3 DNA reads TGTGCCAGCAGCGATAGCGGGAGAATGGAGACCCAGTACTTC. The chain recombines TRBV13 with TRBJ2-5; 9 bases align to TRBD2. V shed 5 bases and J 5 bases; nucleotides not matched to a gene: 6. CDR3 length: 14 residues. From germline, CDR1 is PRHDT and CDR2 FYEKMQ (reference sequence). Together with reference TRBV13 and TRBJ2-5, the CDR3 gives the full variable domain: AAGVIQSPRHLIKEKRETATLKCYPIPRHDTVYWYQQGPGQDPQFLISFYEKMQSDKGSIPDRFSAQQFSDYHSELNMSSLELGDSALYFCASSDSGRMETQYFGPGTRLLVL.

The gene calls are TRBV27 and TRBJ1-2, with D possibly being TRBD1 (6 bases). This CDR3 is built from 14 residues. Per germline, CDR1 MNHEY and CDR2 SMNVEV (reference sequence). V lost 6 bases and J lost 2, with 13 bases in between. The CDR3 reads CASRTTGGNYGYTF. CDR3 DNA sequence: TGTGCCAGCAGGACGACAGGTGGAAACTATGGCTACACCTTC.

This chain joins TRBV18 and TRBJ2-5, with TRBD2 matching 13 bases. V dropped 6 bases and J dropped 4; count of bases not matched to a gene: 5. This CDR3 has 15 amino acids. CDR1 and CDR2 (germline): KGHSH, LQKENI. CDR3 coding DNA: TGTGCCAGCTCGCGGACTAGCGGGAGCACAGAGACCCAGTACTTC. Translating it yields CASSRTSGSTETQYF.

This chain's CDR3 is CASSHAAGESEQYF. CDR3 sequence (DNA): TGTGCCAGCAGCCACGCGGCGGGAGAGAGCGAGCAGTACTTC. This chain connects TRBV7-6 to TRBJ2-7, with 7 bases that match TRBD2. Unmatched junction bases numbered 10, after V lost 5 bases and J lost 6 bases. This CDR3 contains 14 residues. CDR1 SGHVS and CDR2 FNYEAQ come from the germline V gene.

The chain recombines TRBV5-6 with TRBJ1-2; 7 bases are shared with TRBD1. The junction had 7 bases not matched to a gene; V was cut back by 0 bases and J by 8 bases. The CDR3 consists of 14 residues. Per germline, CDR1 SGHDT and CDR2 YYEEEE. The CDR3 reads CASSLAVAGGGYTF. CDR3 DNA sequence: TGTGCCAGCAGCTTGGCCGTAGCAGGGGGAGGCTACACCTTC.

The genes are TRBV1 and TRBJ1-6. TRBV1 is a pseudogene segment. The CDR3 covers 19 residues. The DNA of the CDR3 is TGCACCAGCAGCCAAGGGCAGGGAGGCCTGAGCTCCTATAATTCACCCCTCCACTTT. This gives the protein CTSSQGQGGLSSYNSPLHF.

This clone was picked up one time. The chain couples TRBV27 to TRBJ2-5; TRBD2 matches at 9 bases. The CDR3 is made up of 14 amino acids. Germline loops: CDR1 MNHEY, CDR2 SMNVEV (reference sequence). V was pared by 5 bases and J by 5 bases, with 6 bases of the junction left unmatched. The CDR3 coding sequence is TGTGCCAGCAGTAGCGGGAGGACCGGGGAGACCCAGTACTTC. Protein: CASSSGRTGETQYF.

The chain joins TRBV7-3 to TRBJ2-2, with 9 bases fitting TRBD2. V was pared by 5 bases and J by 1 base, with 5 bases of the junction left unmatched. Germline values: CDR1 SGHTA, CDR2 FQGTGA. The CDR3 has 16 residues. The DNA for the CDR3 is TGTGCCAGCAGCCCGGGACTAGCAGAGAACACCGGGGAGCTGTTTTTT. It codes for CASSPGLAENTGELFF. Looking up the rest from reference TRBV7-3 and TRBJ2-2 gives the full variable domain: GAGVSQTPSNKVTEKGKYVELRCDPISGHTALYWYRQSLGQGPEFLIYFQGTGAADDSGLPNDRFFAVRPEGSVSTLKIQRTERGDSAVYLCASSPGLAENTGELFFGEGSRLTVL.

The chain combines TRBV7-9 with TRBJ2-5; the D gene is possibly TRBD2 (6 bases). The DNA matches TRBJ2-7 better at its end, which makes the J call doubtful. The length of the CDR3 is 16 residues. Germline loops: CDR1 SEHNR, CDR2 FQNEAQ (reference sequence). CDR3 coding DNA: TGTGCCAGCAGCGCCTCGGGGCGGAAGGGCGGGATCGAGCAGTACTTC. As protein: CASSASGRKGGIEQYF.

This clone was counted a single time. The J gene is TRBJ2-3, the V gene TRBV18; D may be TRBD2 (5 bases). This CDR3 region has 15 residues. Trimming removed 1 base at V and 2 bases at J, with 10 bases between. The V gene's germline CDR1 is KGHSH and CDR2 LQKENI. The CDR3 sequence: CASSPRSGNTDTQYF. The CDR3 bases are TGTGCCAGCTCACCACGGTCGGGGAACACAGATACGCAGTATTTT.

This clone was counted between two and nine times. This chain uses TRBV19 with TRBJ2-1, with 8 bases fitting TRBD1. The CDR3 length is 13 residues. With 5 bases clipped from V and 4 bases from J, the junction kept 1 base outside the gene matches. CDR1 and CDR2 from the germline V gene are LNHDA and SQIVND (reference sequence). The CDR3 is CASSRDRYNEQFF. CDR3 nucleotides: TGTGCCAGTAGTCGGGACAGGTACAATGAGCAGTTCTTC.

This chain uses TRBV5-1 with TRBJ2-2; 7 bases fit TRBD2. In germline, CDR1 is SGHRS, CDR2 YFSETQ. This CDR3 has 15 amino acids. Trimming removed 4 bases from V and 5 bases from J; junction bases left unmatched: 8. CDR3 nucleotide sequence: TGCGCCAGCAGCATCTCCGGGACTACAACCGGGGAGCTGTTTTTT. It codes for CASSISGTTTGELFF.

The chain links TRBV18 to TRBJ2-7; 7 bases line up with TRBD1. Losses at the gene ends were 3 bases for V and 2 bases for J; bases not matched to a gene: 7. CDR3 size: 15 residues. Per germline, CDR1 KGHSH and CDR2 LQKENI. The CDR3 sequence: CASSPLRQGAYEQYF. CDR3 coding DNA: TGTGCCAGCTCACCGCTTCGACAGGGAGCCTACGAGCAGTACTTC.

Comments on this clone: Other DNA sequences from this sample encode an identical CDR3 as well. CDR3 region: CASSPQGDQPQHF. CDR3 sequence (DNA): TGTGCCAGCTCACCACAGGGGGATCAGCCCCAGCATTTT. The chain uses TRBV18 and TRBJ1-5, with a weak D call TRBD1 (6 bases). V gave up 1 base and J gave up 5 bases, with 6 bases separating them. There are 13 residues in the CDR3. Germline CDR1 is KGHSH and CDR2 is LQKENI.

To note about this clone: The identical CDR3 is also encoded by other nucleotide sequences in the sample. The CDR3 DNA follows: TGTGCCAGCAGCCGTCCAGGTAGCGGGAGACCTATCAACGAGCAGTACTTC. This codes for CASSRPGSGRPINEQYF. This sequence joins TRBV7-2 and TRBJ2-7, with 9 bases fitting TRBD2. Unmatched junction bases numbered 16, after V lost 5 bases and J lost 5 bases. The CDR3 has 17 residues. Germline V CDR1 and CDR2: SGHTA, FQGNSA.

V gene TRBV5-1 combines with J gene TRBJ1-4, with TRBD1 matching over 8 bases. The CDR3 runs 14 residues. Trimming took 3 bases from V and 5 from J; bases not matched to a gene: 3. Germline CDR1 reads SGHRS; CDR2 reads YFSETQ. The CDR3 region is CASSSGQENEKLFF. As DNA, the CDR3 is TGCGCCAGCAGCTCGGGACAGGAGAATGAAAAACTGTTTTTT.

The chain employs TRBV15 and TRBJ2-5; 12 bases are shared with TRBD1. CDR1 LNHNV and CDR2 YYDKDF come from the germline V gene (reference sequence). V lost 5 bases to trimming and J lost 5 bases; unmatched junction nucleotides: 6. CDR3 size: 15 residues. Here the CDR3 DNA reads TGTGCCACCAGCGGGGGGGGACAGGGGGCGGAGACCCAGTACTTC. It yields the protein CATSGGGQGAETQYF.

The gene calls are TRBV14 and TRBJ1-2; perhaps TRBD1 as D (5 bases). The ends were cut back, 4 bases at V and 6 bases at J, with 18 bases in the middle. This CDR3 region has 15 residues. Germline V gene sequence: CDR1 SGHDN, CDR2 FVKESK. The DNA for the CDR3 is TGTGCCAGCAGCCCAGCGTCCGGCAGGGATCATGGCTACACCTTC. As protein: CASSPASGRDHGYTF.

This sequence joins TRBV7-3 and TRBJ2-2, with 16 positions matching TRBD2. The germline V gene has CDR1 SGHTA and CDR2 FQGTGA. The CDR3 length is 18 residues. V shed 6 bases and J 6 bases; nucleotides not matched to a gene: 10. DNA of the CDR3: TGTGCCAGCAGACAAACCGGGACTAGCGGGAGGGCCCCCGGGGAGCTGTTTTTT. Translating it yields CASRQTGTSGRAPGELFF.